This entry is about one TCR beta chain. The antigen is unknown. This entry comes from a study of post-analysis software for immune sequencing data. Incorporated into the TCR beta cDNA libraries were unique molecular identifiers, which served to reduce PCR and sequencing biases. TCRdb reanalysed the PCR reads using MiXCR and keeps one entry per CDR3 protein. The sample includes roughly 730,000 distinct CDR3 sequences, just under 30% of them seen just once. Germline V gives CDR1 SGHNT, CDR2 YYREEE (reference sequence). V lost 0 bases to trimming and J lost 1 base, with 10 bases between them. The CDR3 loop spans 15 amino acids. General observations from the study: There were five TRBV segments more frequent in patients than controls, and TRBV5-6, TRBV5-1 and TRBV20-1 were among them. Controls showed significantly higher normalized Chao1 diversity than did multiple sclerosis patients. By F measure, strong co-clustering occurred among samples prepared in the same batch.

The rearrangement joins TRBV5-4 to TRBJ2-5; D unresolved. This TCR derives from a girl aged 5 to 17 with multiple sclerosis. The source material was blood. The DNA of the CDR3 is TGTGCCAGCAGCTTGGTCACTGGGTTCCAAGAGACCCAGTACTTC. Amino acids: CASSLVTGFQETQYF.